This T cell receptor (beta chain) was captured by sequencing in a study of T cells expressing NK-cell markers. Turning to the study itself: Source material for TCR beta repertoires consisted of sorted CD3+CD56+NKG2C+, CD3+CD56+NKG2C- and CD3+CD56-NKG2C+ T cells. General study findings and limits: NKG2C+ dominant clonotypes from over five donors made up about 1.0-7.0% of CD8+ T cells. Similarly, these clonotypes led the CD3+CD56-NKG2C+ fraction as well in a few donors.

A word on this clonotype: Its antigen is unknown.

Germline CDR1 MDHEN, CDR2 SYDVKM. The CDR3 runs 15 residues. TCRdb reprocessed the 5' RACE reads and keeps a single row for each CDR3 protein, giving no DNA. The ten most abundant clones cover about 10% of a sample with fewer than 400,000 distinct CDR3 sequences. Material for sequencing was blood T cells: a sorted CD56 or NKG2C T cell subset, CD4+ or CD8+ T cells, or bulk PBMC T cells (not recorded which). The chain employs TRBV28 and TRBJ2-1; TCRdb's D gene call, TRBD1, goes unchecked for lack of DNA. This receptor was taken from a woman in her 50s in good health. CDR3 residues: CASCLPGQGNNEQFF.